The clone carrying this T cell receptor beta chain showed up just a few times. TCRB transcripts that were expressed got sequenced, as all of the isolated RNA had been reverse transcribed. The repertoire was sequenced with immunoSEQ multiplex PCR; TCRdb's copy has only in-frame clones and lacks some. Of about 330,000 clones listed, about 11% are singletons. This entry belongs to a study of beta chain features in type 1 diabetes. CDR1 is LNHNV and CDR2 is YYDKDF in the germline V gene (reference sequence). This CDR3 has 16 amino acids. V was trimmed by 0 bases and J by 0 bases, leaving 8 bases between them.

Sequencing was performed on naive CD4+ T cells from blood. The J gene is TRBJ2-2, the V gene TRBV15; no clear D gene. This clonotype originated in a woman under 40 in good health. The CDR3 protein is CATSRDSGANTGELFF. The CDR3, as DNA: TGTGCCACCAGCAGAGATTCCGGAGCGAACACCGGGGAGCTGTTTTTT.